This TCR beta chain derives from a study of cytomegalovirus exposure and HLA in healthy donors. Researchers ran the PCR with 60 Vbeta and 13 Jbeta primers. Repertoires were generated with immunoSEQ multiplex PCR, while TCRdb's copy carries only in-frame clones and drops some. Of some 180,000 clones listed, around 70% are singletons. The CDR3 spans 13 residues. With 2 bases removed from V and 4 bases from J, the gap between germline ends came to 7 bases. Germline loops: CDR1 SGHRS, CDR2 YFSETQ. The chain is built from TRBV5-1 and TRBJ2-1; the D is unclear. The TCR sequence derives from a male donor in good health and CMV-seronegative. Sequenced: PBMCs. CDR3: CASSFPRYNEQFF. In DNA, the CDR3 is TGCGCCAGCAGCTTCCCTAGGTACAATGAGCAGTTCTTC.